A selection of T cell receptor beta chains follows, all from one sample in a study of blood T cell repertoires in COVID-19. Assay: immunoSEQ multiplex PCR; the TCRdb copy retains only in-frame clones and omits some. The table lists 60,000 to 85,000 clones, 80% of them singletons. Sequencing input: peripheral blood. Receptor source: a human donor in a cohort sampled during active COVID-19. CDR3s include the opening cysteine and the closing phenylalanine or tryptophan. The order of the fields is J gene, D gene, V gene, clone size, CDR3 protein, CDR3 DNA. D genes are given only for firm matches. For some rows the clone size is stated as once, few or many, or as a class when expanded; others skip it.

TRBJ1-6,.,TRBV19,few,CASSIKGARNSPLHF,TGTGCCAGTAGTATTAAAGGGGCTCGGAATTCACCCCTCCACTTT
TRBJ2-6,TRBD2,TRBV2,few,CASTFPQRGGLGGANVLTF,TGTGCCAGCACGTTTCCCCAGCGGGGGGGCCTAGGAGGGGCCAACGTCCTGACTTTC
TRBJ2-1,TRBD2,TRBV15,.,CATSRGAGGGHNEQFF,TGTGCCACCAGCAGAGGCGCGGGGGGAGGTCACAATGAGCAGTTCTTC
TRBJ1-5,TRBD1,TRBV30,.,CAWSTGTVNQPQHF,TGTGCCTGGAGTACCGGGACAGTAAATCAGCCCCAGCATTTT
TRBJ1-2,TRBD1,TRBV7-2,.,CASSLGQGARGYTF,TGTGCCAGCAGCTTGGGACAGGGGGCGCGAGGCTACACCTTC
TRBJ1-3,.,TRBV19,.,CASSIGTKGAGNTIYF,TGTGCCAGTAGTATAGGCACCAAGGGAGCTGGAAACACCATATATTTT
TRBJ1-2,TRBD1,TRBV7-9,few,CASSSLSPTGLHYGYTF,TGTGCCAGCAGCTCACTGTCCCCGACAGGGCTCCACTATGGCTACACCTTC
TRBJ1-5,TRBD1,TRBV5-1,.,CASSTTGQENQPQHF,TGCGCCAGCAGCACGACGGGACAGGAGAATCAGCCCCAGCATTTT
TRBJ2-5,TRBD2,TRBV19,.,CASSFGLAGSSDQYF,TGTGCCAGTAGTTTCGGACTAGCGGGGTCCTCAGACCAGTACTTC
TRBJ1-1,TRBD1,TRBV6-2/TRBV6-3,.,CASSFGTGVREAFF,TGTGCCAGCAGTTTCGGGACAGGGGTGCGTGAAGCTTTCTTT
TRBJ1-2,.,TRBV7-9,few,CASSSSRENYGYTF,TGTGCCAGCAGCTCCTCTAGGGAGAACTATGGCTACACCTTC
TRBJ2-1,TRBD2,TRBV6-5,once,CATHRTSGYNEQFF,TGTGCCACCCACAGGACTAGCGGGTACAATGAGCAGTTCTTC
TRBJ1-4,.,TRBV28,once,CASSFSPTNEKLFF,TGTGCCAGCAGCTTTAGCCCAACTAATGAAAAACTGTTTTTT
TRBJ2-1,TRBD1,TRBV19,.,CASSPRDRGRWEQFF,TGTGCCAGTAGTCCGCGGGACAGGGGGCGATGGGAGCAGTTCTTC
TRBJ1-1,.,TRBV30,.,CAWSSGFTEAFF,TGTGCCTGGAGTTCGGGGTTCACCGAAGCTTTCTTT
TRBJ2-7,TRBD1,TRBV2,.,CASSFEGAYEQYF,TGTGCCAGCAGTTTCGAGGGGGCTTACGAGCAGTACTTC
TRBJ1-2,TRBD1,TRBV28,.,CASSSGQDPFNYGYTF,TGTGCCAGCAGTTCAGGACAGGACCCATTTAACTATGGCTACACCTTC
TRBJ1-5,.,TRBV2,few,CASSGIGRNNQPQHF,TGTGCCAGCAGTGGGATTGGCAGGAACAATCAGCCCCAGCATTTT
TRBJ1-3,.,TRBV27,.,CASRQGGGNTIYF,TGTGCCAGCAGACAGGGTGGTGGAAACACCATATATTTT
TRBJ2-6,.,TRBV30,.,CAWSVGSSGANVLTF,TGTGCCTGGAGTGTGGGGAGCTCTGGGGCCAACGTCCTGACTTTC
TRBJ2-3,TRBD1,TRBV6-2/TRBV6-3,.,CASSLGTGGTDTQYF,TGTGCCAGCAGCCTCGGGACAGGGGGAACAGATACGCAGTATTTT
TRBJ2-1,.,TRBV10-3,.,CAISDGGTSNNEQFF,TGTGCCATCAGTGACGGAGGGACGTCCAACAATGAGCAGTTCTTC
TRBJ2-7,.,TRBV2,.,CASSLTGYEQYF,TGTGCCAGCAGCCTCACAGGTTACGAGCAGTACTTC
TRBJ2-1,.,TRBV25-1,once,CASSATRAGEQFF,TGTGCCAGCAGTGCTACCCGGGCGGGTGAGCAGTTCTTC
TRBJ1-4,.,TRBV20-1,once,CSAPRGEKLFF,TGCAGTGCGCCTCGGGGAGAAAAACTGTTTTTT
TRBJ1-1,.,TRBV3-1/TRBV3-2,.,CASRGYKASGNTEAFF,TGTGCCAGCCGGGGGTATAAGGCCTCTGGGAACACTGAAGCTTTCTTT
TRBJ1-2,TRBD1,TRBV4-1,once,CASSRPGGWGYTF,TGCGCCAGCAGCCGCCCAGGGGGCTGGGGCTACACCTTC
TRBJ1-1,TRBD1,TRBV9,.,CASSGQGVFTEAFF,TGTGCCAGCAGCGGACAGGGAGTTTTTACTGAAGCTTTCTTT
TRBJ2-5,TRBD1,TRBV5-1,few,CASSHGQASGAQYF,TGCGCCAGCAGCCACGGACAGGCTTCAGGGGCCCAGTACTTC
TRBJ2-1,TRBD2,TRBV9,.,CASSVVPSGYNEQFF,TGTGCCAGCAGCGTAGTGCCTAGCGGGTACAATGAGCAGTTCTTC
TRBJ2-7,TRBD1,TRBV28,few,CASSRRGTGTGTYEQYF,TGTGCCAGCAGTCGCCGTGGGACCGGGACAGGGACCTACGAGCAGTACTTC
TRBJ1-5,TRBD1,TRBV28,.,CASSPGGGGNQPQHF,TGTGCCAGCAGCCCTGGAGGGGGCGGCAATCAGCCCCAGCATTTT
TRBJ1-2,TRBD1,TRBV11-2,once,CASSLDPDRVYGYTF,TGTGCCAGCAGCTTAGACCCCGACAGGGTCTATGGCTACACCTTC
TRBJ2-7,.,TRBV5-1,.,CASSLVGLGYEQYF,TGCGCCAGCAGCTTGGTTGGGCTTGGCTACGAGCAGTACTTC
TRBJ1-6,.,TRBV3-1/TRBV3-2,few,CASSQVGGGSPLHF,TGTGCCAGCAGCCAAGTGGGGGGAGGCTCACCCCTCCACTTT
TRBJ2-6,.,TRBV5-5,.,CASSPRQTSGANVLTF,TGTGCCAGCAGCCCCAGACAGACCTCTGGGGCCAACGTCCTGACTTTC
TRBJ1-3,TRBD1,TRBV19,few,CASTSTGGVGNTIYF,TGTGCCAGTACATCAACAGGGGGCGTTGGAAACACCATATATTTT
TRBJ2-3,.,TRBV6-5,.,CASSQTATLTDTQYF,TGTGCCAGCAGCCAGACAGCAACCCTCACAGATACGCAGTATTTT
TRBJ1-4,.,TRBV28,few,CASSPTTGTNEKLFF,TGTGCCAGCAGTCCAACGACGGGAACTAATGAAAAACTGTTTTTT
TRBJ1-6,.,TRBV30,few,CAWSVVRAGNSPLHF,TGTGCCTGGAGTGTAGTGAGGGCTGGAAATTCACCCCTCCACTTT
TRBJ2-3,.,TRBV7-2,.,CASTPGGLLDTQYF,TGTGCCAGCACCCCCGGAGGGTTACTCGATACGCAGTATTTT
TRBJ1-4,.,TRBV24-1,.,CATRSATNEKLFF,TGTGCCACCCGGTCCGCAACTAATGAAAAACTGTTTTTT
TRBJ1-1,.,TRBV19,few,CASSIPGNTEAFF,TGTGCCAGTAGTATACCAGGGAACACTGAAGCTTTCTTT
TRBJ2-1,.,TRBV24-1,.,CATSDRAGDSRNEQFF,TGTGCCACCAGTGACCGCGCCGGGGATTCCAGGAATGAGCAGTTCTTC
TRBJ1-4,.,TRBV6-5,once,CASSYKNWQAEKLFF,TGTGCCAGCAGTTACAAAAACTGGCAGGCCGAAAAACTGTTTTTT
TRBJ1-4,TRBD1,TRBV9,.,CASSVVQGGEKLFF,TGTGCCAGCAGCGTAGTACAGGGGGGAGAAAAACTGTTTTTT
TRBJ1-5,TRBD1,TRBV10-3,few,CAISESAGGRNQPQHF,TGTGCCATCAGTGAGTCGGCAGGGGGGCGCAATCAGCCCCAGCATTTT
TRBJ2-1,TRBD2,TRBV30,.,CAWSPGTSGFNEQFF,TGTGCCTGGAGCCCCGGGACTAGCGGGTTCAATGAGCAGTTCTTC
TRBJ2-7,.,TRBV28,few,CATEQLFRAYEQYF,TGTGCCACCGAGCAACTATTCCGAGCCTACGAGCAGTACTTC
TRBJ2-3,.,TRBV28,.,CASSSLAGLGTQYF,TGTGCCAGCAGTTCCCTCGCCGGTCTCGGTACGCAGTATTTT
TRBJ1-1,.,TRBV18,.,CASSQVRYTEAFF,TGTGCCAGCTCCCAGGTTCGGTACACTGAAGCTTTCTTT
TRBJ2-1,TRBD2,TRBV6-7,few,CASSYGAGQEINEQFF,TGTGCCAGCAGTTACGGAGCGGGGCAGGAGATCAATGAGCAGTTCTTC
TRBJ2-7,.,TRBV24-1,.,CATSDLFGYEQYF,TGTGCCACCAGTGATTTGTTCGGCTACGAGCAGTACTTC
TRBJ2-1,.,TRBV2,.,CASRGLASNEQFF,TGTGCCAGCCGGGGTCTAGCGAGCAATGAGCAGTTCTTC
TRBJ1-1,TRBD1,TRBV6-5,.,CASSRDRGRRTEAFF,TGTGCCAGCAGTCGGGACAGGGGCCGGAGGACCGAAGCTTTCTTT
TRBJ1-1,TRBD1,TRBV28,.,CASSDGQGKAFF,TGTGCCAGCAGTGATGGACAGGGAAAAGCTTTCTTT
TRBJ1-2,.,TRBV7-2,large,CASSWGGGSSYGYTF,TGTGCCAGCAGCTGGGGGGGAGGCAGCAGTTATGGCTACACCTTC